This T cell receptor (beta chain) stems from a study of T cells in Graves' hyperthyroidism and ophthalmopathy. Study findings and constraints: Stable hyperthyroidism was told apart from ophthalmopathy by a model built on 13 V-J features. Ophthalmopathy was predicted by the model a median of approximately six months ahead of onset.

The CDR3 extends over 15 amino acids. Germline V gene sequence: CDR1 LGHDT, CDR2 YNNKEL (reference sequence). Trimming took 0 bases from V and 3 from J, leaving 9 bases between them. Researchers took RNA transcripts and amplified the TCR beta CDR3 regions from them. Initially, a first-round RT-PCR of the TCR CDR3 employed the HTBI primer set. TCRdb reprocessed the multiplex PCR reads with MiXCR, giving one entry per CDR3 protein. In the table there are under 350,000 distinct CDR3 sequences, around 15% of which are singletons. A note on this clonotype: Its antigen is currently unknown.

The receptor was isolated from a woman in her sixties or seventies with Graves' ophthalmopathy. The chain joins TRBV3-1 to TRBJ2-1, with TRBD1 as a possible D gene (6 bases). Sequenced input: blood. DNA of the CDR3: TGTGCCAGCAGCCAAGACAGGGGTAACTACAATGAGCAGTTCTTC. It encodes CASSQDRGNYNEQFF.